Listed below are T cell receptor beta chains from one sample, sequenced in a study of T cell changes during pregnancy in multiple sclerosis. Assay used: immunoSEQ multiplex PCR; TCRdb lists only in-frame clones, some missing. The sample includes about 33,000 clones, around 93% of them seen just once. This sample comprised CD4+ T cells from peripheral blood mononuclear cells, obtained in the third trimester of pregnancy. The receptors derive from a female donor in good health, enrolled as a control in a pregnancy study. The CDR3 runs from the conserved cysteine through the conserved F or W. The D gene is left open where the match is weak.

v_gene: TRBV7-9; d_gene: TRBD1; len: 14; CDR3aa: CASTIGQGREKLFF
v_gene: TRBV28; d_gene: -; len: 15; CDR3aa: CASSSGGAGAKTQYF
v_gene: TRBV7-3; d_gene: -; len: 15; CDR3aa: CASSPLGIGNTEAFF
v_gene: TRBV5-6; d_gene: -; len: 13; CDR3aa: CASSRTGGEKLFF
v_gene: TRBV27; d_gene: TRBD1; len: 14; CDR3aa: CATARDSYNSPLHF
v_gene: TRBV5-5; d_gene: -; len: 14; CDR3aa: CASRPDSFNEKLFF
v_gene: TRBV6-1; d_gene: -; len: 13; CDR3aa: CASSDRGPSGYTF
v_gene: TRBV18; d_gene: -; len: 15; CDR3aa: CASSPPTGRNSPLHF
v_gene: TRBV2; d_gene: TRBD2; len: 15; CDR3aa: CASSDRAGRGETQYF
v_gene: TRBV6-1; d_gene: -; len: 15; CDR3aa: CASSENPSDNYGYTF
v_gene: TRBV27; d_gene: -; len: 13; CDR3aa: CASSLGGGTEAFF
v_gene: TRBV6-1; d_gene: -; len: 17; CDR3aa: CASSAAPPRGGVEKLFF
v_gene: TRBV6-5; d_gene: TRBD1; len: 14; CDR3aa: CASSRPGQFYEQYF
v_gene: TRBV28; d_gene: -; len: 13; CDR3aa: CASSFEGARGYTF
v_gene: TRBV19; d_gene: -; len: 16; CDR3aa: CASRGDGGQGTTEAFF
v_gene: TRBV25-1; d_gene: -; len: 11; CDR3aa: CASNGGETQYF
v_gene: TRBV7-2; d_gene: -; len: 15; CDR3aa: CASSLVLARRGEQYF
v_gene: TRBV27; d_gene: TRBD1; len: 13; CDR3aa: CASSKDRVSPLHF
v_gene: TRBV29-1; d_gene: TRBD1; len: 13; CDR3aa: CSVLQGAGETQYF
v_gene: TRBV28; d_gene: -; len: 13; CDR3aa: CASSRRGGETQYF
v_gene: TRBV11-1; d_gene: TRBD2; len: 16; CDR3aa: CASSLAALAGVVEQFF
v_gene: TRBV5-1; d_gene: TRBD1; len: 15; CDR3aa: CASSSRDRGQYEQYF
v_gene: TRBV2; d_gene: -; len: 17; CDR3aa: CASSEALPRAGTDTQYF
v_gene: TRBV19; d_gene: TRBD2; len: 15; CDR3aa: CASRRLAGMYNEQFF
v_gene: TRBV29-1; d_gene: -; len: 14; CDR3aa: CSVGPTEDDEKLFF
v_gene: TRBV7-3; d_gene: TRBD2; len: 14; CDR3aa: CASSLLGGRETQYF
v_gene: TRBV18; d_gene: -; len: 15; CDR3aa: CASSPFGSSTDTQYF
v_gene: TRBV5-1; d_gene: TRBD2; len: 16; CDR3aa: CASSSERGAGTDTQYF
v_gene: TRBV23-1; d_gene: -; len: 11; CDR3aa: CASGRDGEAFF
v_gene: TRBV6-5; d_gene: TRBD1; len: 15; CDR3aa: CASRSASGGGEGYTF
v_gene: TRBV7-2; d_gene: TRBD2; len: 16; CDR3aa: CASSLGSGGRAGELFF
v_gene: TRBV7-2; d_gene: TRBD2; len: 16; CDR3aa: CASSLNPGGPPDTQYF
v_gene: TRBV5-4; d_gene: TRBD2; len: 16; CDR3aa: CASSPGTSGATGELFF
v_gene: TRBV28; d_gene: -; len: 16; CDR3aa: CASSLEPGAGTDTQYF
v_gene: TRBV2; d_gene: TRBD1; len: 14; CDR3aa: CASRRDSPDGAQHF
v_gene: TRBV28; d_gene: -; len: 13; CDR3aa: CASRSGNYQPQHF
v_gene: TRBV4-1; d_gene: TRBD2; len: 18; CDR3aa: CASSQKGRDAIPHNEQFF
v_gene: TRBV18; d_gene: -; len: 15; CDR3aa: CASSPSRRSSYEQYF
v_gene: TRBV6-1; d_gene: -; len: 14; CDR3aa: CASRGAPGTGELFF
v_gene: TRBV11-2; d_gene: -; len: 13; CDR3aa: CASSLAVGTEAFF
v_gene: TRBV15; d_gene: TRBD2; len: 19; CDR3aa: CATSRDLTLAGDPSYEQYF
v_gene: TRBV7-6; d_gene: TRBD2; len: 17; CDR3aa: CASSLAGGRTGGYEQYF
v_gene: TRBV29-1; d_gene: -; len: 14; CDR3aa: CSVAPRTGTYGYTF
v_gene: TRBV7-9; d_gene: TRBD2; len: 16; CDR3aa: CASSPAGTSSYNEQFF
v_gene: TRBV7-9; d_gene: TRBD1; len: 15; CDR3aa: CASTNPGQGSYEQYF
v_gene: TRBV2; d_gene: -; len: 14; CDR3aa: CASKTMGPNQPQHF
v_gene: TRBV27; d_gene: TRBD2; len: 15; CDR3aa: CASSFWTRNTGELFF
v_gene: TRBV7-2; d_gene: TRBD2; len: 14; CDR3aa: CASSLLAGDHEQYF
v_gene: TRBV7-8; d_gene: TRBD1; len: 20; CDR3aa: CASSLAILAGGALGRNTIYF
v_gene: TRBV4-1; d_gene: TRBD1; len: 15; CDR3aa: CASSQETGLSYEQYF
v_gene: TRBV29-1; d_gene: -; len: 12; CDR3aa: CSAGALQETQYF
v_gene: TRBV7-9; d_gene: -; len: 13; CDR3aa: CASSLDRDTEAFF
v_gene: TRBV7-9; d_gene: -; len: 16; CDR3aa: CASSLFSLSPNTEAFF
v_gene: TRBV4-3; d_gene: -; len: 14; CDR3aa: CASSQELSNYGYTF
v_gene: TRBV25-1; d_gene: -; len: 17; CDR3aa: CASSPGGLRTGEGTQYF
v_gene: TRBV10-1; d_gene: -; len: 12; CDR3aa: CASTQDTGELFF